These 18 T cell receptor beta chains came from one sample sequenced in a study of T cell responses to AZD1222 COVID-19 vaccine. Assay used: immunoSEQ multiplex PCR; TCRdb lists only in-frame clones, some missing. The repertoire holds 150,000 or so clones, with approximately 90% as singletons. The starting material was peripheral blood, obtained 28 days after the second AZD1222 dose. These receptors were collected from an adult who received the AZD1222 COVID-19 vaccine.

The chain is built from TRBV28 and TRBJ1-5; a weak D match, TRBD1 (5 bases). The CDR3 runs 14 residues. Trimming took 6 bases from V and 0 from J, leaving 9 bases between them. In germline, CDR1 is MDHEN, CDR2 SYDVKM. The CDR3 DNA sequence: TGTGCCAGCAGGCCAGGGTATAGCAATCAGCCCCAGCATTTT. This sequence encodes CASRPGYSNQPQHF.

This chain connects TRBV5-1 to TRBJ1-3; D is undetermined. V lost 0 bases and J lost 4, with 14 bases in between. CDR3 length: 16 amino acids. Germline values: CDR1 SGHRS, CDR2 YFSETQ. CDR3: CASSLEAAFGGNTIYF. The CDR3 DNA reads TGCGCCAGCAGCTTGGAGGCAGCTTTTGGGGGAAACACCATATATTTT.

The sample holds a few counts of this clone. The J gene is TRBJ2-1, the V gene TRBV7-2; tentative D call: TRBD2 (6 bases). The CDR3 contains 15 residues. V was pared by 4 bases and J by 3 bases, with 13 bases between. Per the germline V gene, CDR1 is SGHTA and CDR2 is FQGNSA. The CDR3 DNA reads TGTGCCAGCAGCTCCCAAGCGGGTTTCTACAATGAGCAGTTCTTC. It is translated as CASSSQAGFYNEQFF.

This chain joins TRBV10-3 and TRBJ1-5; 10 bases match TRBD1. The CDR3 extends over 15 amino acids. The germline V gene has CDR1 ENHRY and CDR2 SYGVKD. V lost 5 bases to trimming and J lost 5 bases; unmatched junction nucleotides: 6. CDR3 sequence reads: CAISKGQGKDQPQHF. The CDR3 coding sequence is TGTGCCATCAGTAAGGGACAGGGGAAGGATCAGCCCCAGCATTTT.

The CDR3 protein is CASSPVSGGEETQYF. The CDR3 DNA follows: TGTGCCAGCTCACCGGTGAGCGGGGGGGAAGAGACCCAGTACTTC. This rearrangement joins TRBV18 to TRBJ2-5; 10 nucleotides match TRBD2. The CDR3 runs to 15 residues. The V gene end was trimmed by 3 bases and the J gene end by 3 bases; junction bases not matched to a gene: 4. CDR1 is KGHSH and CDR2 is LQKENI in the germline V gene.

The rearrangement joins TRBV5-4 to TRBJ1-1; D is perhaps TRBD1 (5 bases). Trimming took off 4 bases at V and 1 base at J, with 11 bases between the two ends. The CDR3 runs to 14 residues. Germline V gives CDR1 SGHNT, CDR2 YYREEE (reference sequence). The CDR3 region has the DNA TGTGCCAGCAGCCCGACAGCGGGGAACACTGAAGCTTTCTTT. This gives the protein CASSPTAGNTEAFF. Variable domain in full (rest from reference TRBV5-4 and TRBJ1-1): ETGVTQSPTHLIKTRGQQVTLRCSSQSGHNTVSWYQQALGQGPQFIFQYYREEENGRGNFPPRFSGLQFPNYSSELNVNALELDDSALYLCASSPTAGNTEAFFGQGTRLTVV.

This clone turned up a few times. The gene calls are TRBV6-5 and TRBJ1-1; D ambiguous. CDR3 length equals 14 residues. Germline values: CDR1 MNHEY, CDR2 SVGAGI. V lost 4 bases and J lost 0, with 9 bases in between. The CDR3 spells CASSFRVMNTEAFF. CDR3 nucleotides: TGTGCCAGCAGTTTCAGAGTCATGAACACTGAAGCTTTCTTT.

The J gene is TRBJ2-1, the V gene TRBV5-1; possibly TRBD1 for D (6 bases). The V end was cut by 4 bases, the J end by 7 bases, with 12 bases between. CDR1 and CDR2 from the germline V gene are SGHRS and YFSETQ. This CDR3 is built from 13 residues. CDR3 bases: TGCGCCAGCAGCCACGGACAGTCTAATGAGCAGTTCTTC. Encoded protein: CASSHGQSNEQFF.

J is TRBJ2-1 and V is TRBV29-1; D might be TRBD1 (6 bases). The CDR3 consists of 12 residues. V was trimmed by 6 bases and J by 8 bases, leaving 14 bases between them. In germline, CDR1 is SQVTM, CDR2 ANQGSEA. The CDR3 DNA reads as TGCAGCGTCGTGACAGGTGGCGATGAGCAGTTCTTC. The encoded protein is CSVVTGGDEQFF.

The CDR3 coding sequence is TGTGCCAGCAGCGTACGAAGGGACAGCTACAACACTGAAGCTTTCTTT. Translation: CASSVRRDSYNTEAFF. This chain connects TRBV11-1 to TRBJ1-1, with 7 bases that match TRBD1. The germline gives CDR1 SGHAT, CDR2 FQDESV (reference sequence). J was trimmed by 2 bases and V by 5 bases; bases with no gene match: 11. The length of the CDR3 is 16 residues. Looking up the rest from reference TRBV11-1 and TRBJ1-1 gives the full variable domain: EAEVAQSPRYKITEKSQAVAFWCDPISGHATLYWYRQILGQGPELLVQFQDESVVDDSQLPKDRFSAERLKGVDSTLKIQPAELGDSAMYLCASSVRRDSYNTEAFFGQGTRLTVV.

The gene calls are TRBV30 and TRBJ1-5; TRBD1 agrees at 7 bases. The germline V gene encodes CDR1 GTSNPN and CDR2 SVGIG (reference sequence). Germline trimming cut 4 bases from V and 4 bases from J; bases unmatched to any gene: 7. The CDR3 has 14 amino acids. The CDR3 sequence is CAWTPGQSNQPQHF. For the CDR3, the DNA is TGTGCCTGGACCCCGGGACAGTCGAATCAGCCCCAGCATTTT.

The chain joins TRBV5-6 to TRBJ1-5; D might be TRBD1 (6 bases). CDR1 and CDR2 from the germline V gene are SGHDT and YYEEEE. Trimming cost V 1 base and J 1 base, with 6 bases left between them. This CDR3 is built from 14 residues. The CDR3 nucleotides read TGTGCCAGCAGCTTGACAGGGAGCAATCAGCCCCAGCATTTT. Protein: CASSLTGSNQPQHF.

This sequence joins TRBV10-3 and TRBJ1-1; no firm D call. Germline values: CDR1 ENHRY, CDR2 SYGVKD. Trimming took off 5 bases at V and 5 bases at J, with 12 bases between the two ends. CDR3 length equals 13 residues. CDR3 in DNA: TGTGCCATCAGTCCGTCAGTGGGGACTGAAGCTTTCTTT. Its protein is CAISPSVGTEAFF.

V is TRBV19 and J is TRBJ2-3, with TRBD2 as a possible D gene (5 bases). CDR1 and CDR2 from the germline V gene are LNHDA and SQIVND (reference sequence). V was pared by 3 bases and J by 4 bases, with 11 bases between. CDR3 length: 14 residues. The CDR3 DNA is TGTGCCAGTAGTATTGGACTGGGAGCAGATACGCAGTATTTT. It is translated as CASSIGLGADTQYF. The full variable domain, rest sourced from reference TRBV19 and TRBJ2-3, is DGGITQSPKYLFRKEGQNVTLSCEQNLNHDAMYWYRQDPGQGLRLIYYSQIVNDFQKGDIAEGYSVSREKKESFPLTVTSAQKNPTAFYLCASSIGLGADTQYFGPGTRLTVL.

The V call is TRBV6-5, the J call TRBJ1-2; unclear D gene. V lost 5 bases and J 4 bases, leaving 11 bases between the germline ends. Germline CDR1 and CDR2: MNHEY and SVGAGI. The CDR3 spans 13 residues. CDR3 nucleotide sequence: TGTGCCAGCAGTCCACCGGGTCCCTATGGCTACACCTTC. This gives the protein CASSPPGPYGYTF.

The CDR3 reads CAWSVLGEGANQPQHF. The CDR3 bases are TGTGCCTGGAGTGTTTTAGGGGAGGGGGCCAATCAGCCCCAGCATTTT. The chain has TRBV30 and TRBJ1-5, with 7 bases that match TRBD1. Germline loops: CDR1 GTSNPN, CDR2 SVGIG (reference sequence). The V gene end was trimmed by 0 bases and the J gene end by 3 bases; junction bases not matched to a gene: 8. The CDR3 has 16 amino acids. The variable domain in full, with the rest retrieved from reference TRBV30 and TRBJ1-5, is SQTIHQWPATLVQPVGSPLSLECTVEGTSNPNLYWYRQAAGRGLQLLFYSVGIGQISSEVPQNLSASRPQDRQFILSSKKLLLSDSGFYLCAWSVLGEGANQPQHFGDGTRLSIL.

The chain uses TRBV2 and TRBJ1-1; 7 positions agree with TRBD1. The CDR3 runs 14 residues. Trimming at V came to 4 bases and at J to 3 bases, leaving 5 bases not matched to a gene. The germline gives CDR1 SNHLY, CDR2 FYNNEI. The CDR3 sequence is CASSGGRGYTEAFF. The CDR3 DNA reads as TGTGCCAGCAGTGGTGGCAGGGGGTACACTGAAGCTTTCTTT.

The V and J genes are TRBV5-4 and TRBJ2-2, with a possible D match to TRBD2 (6 bases). V gave up 0 bases and J gave up 3 bases, with 15 bases separating them. This CDR3 comprises 17 residues. Germline V CDR1 and CDR2: SGHNT, YYREEE (reference sequence). CDR3 protein: CASSLGLTRRDTGELFF. CDR3 in DNA: TGTGCCAGCAGCTTGGGCCTGACTAGAAGGGACACCGGGGAGCTGTTTTTT.